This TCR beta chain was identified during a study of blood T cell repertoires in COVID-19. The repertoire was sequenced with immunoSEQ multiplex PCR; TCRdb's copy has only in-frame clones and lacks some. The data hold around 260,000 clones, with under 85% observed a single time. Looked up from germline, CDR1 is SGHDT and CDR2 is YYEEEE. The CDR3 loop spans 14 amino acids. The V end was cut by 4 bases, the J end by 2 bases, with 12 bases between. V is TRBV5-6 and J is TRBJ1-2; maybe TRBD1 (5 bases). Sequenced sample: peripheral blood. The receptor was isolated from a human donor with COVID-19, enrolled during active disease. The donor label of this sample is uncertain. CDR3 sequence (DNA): TGTGCCAGCAGCGCGCTCCCAGGGAACTATGGCTACACCTTC. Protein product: CASSALPGNYGYTF.